These T cell receptor beta chains were read from a single sample in a study of shared clonotypes between healthy human individuals. The assay was immunoSEQ multiplex PCR, and TCRdb's table has in-frame clones only and misses some. The top ten hold 12% of the sample, which has about 560,000 clones, around 81% seen once. Sequencing was done on a sample of PBMCs. Receptors originate from a woman aged 40 to 50 in good health. Some clones in this sample may be carry-over from other donors' samples. Both conserved end residues are part of each CDR3. D genes are given only for firm matches. Size values are once, few and many counts, or a class for expanded clones, and some rows have none.

TRBV7-9,TRBJ2-7,TRBD1,many,TGTGCCAGCAGCTTAGGCGGACAGGCGGACGAGCAGTACTTC,CASSLGGQADEQYF
TRBV4-2,TRBJ1-1,NA,NA,TGTGCCAGCAGCCAAGGGGCAGGAGGGGGACCCTTGAACACTGAAGCTTTCTTT,CASSQGAGGGPLNTEAFF
TRBV9,TRBJ2-7,NA,once,TGTGCCAGCAGCGGGACGTCCTCCTACGAGCAGTACTTC,CASSGTSSYEQYF
TRBV7-7,TRBJ2-5,TRBD1,NA,TGTGCTAGCAGCCCACGACAGGGAATGCAAGAGACCCAGTACTTC,CASSPRQGMQETQYF
TRBV7-3,TRBJ2-1,NA,NA,TGTGCCAGCAGCTTGTCGGGGCAAAGGCGGGTACTCAATGAGCAGTTCTTC,CASSLSGQRRVLNEQFF
TRBV6-1,TRBJ2-7,TRBD2,NA,TGTGCCAGCGACATTCGCGCGGGAGAAGGCTACGAGCAGTACTTC,CASDIRAGEGYEQYF
TRBV7-9,TRBJ1-4,TRBD1,NA,TGTGCCAGCAGCTCCAAGTGGACAGGGGGCGTTGAAAAACTGTTTTTT,CASSSKWTGGVEKLFF
TRBV28,TRBJ2-7,TRBD1,NA,TGTGCCAGCAGGTCAGGGGGCGCACCCTACGAGCAGTACTTC,CASRSGGAPYEQYF
TRBV5-1,TRBJ2-4,NA,NA,TGCGCCAGCAGCCCCTCCTTGGCGGGGGCAGTAAACATTCAGTACTTC,CASSPSLAGAVNIQYF
TRBV28,TRBJ2-5,NA,NA,TGTGCCAGCATGGGATTCTTAGAGACCCAGTACTTC,CASMGFLETQYF
TRBV5-4,TRBJ2-1,NA,NA,TGTGCCAGCAGCGGTGGGCGGGATGAGCAGTTCTTC,CASSGGRDEQFF
TRBV15,TRBJ2-3,NA,NA,TGTGCCACCAGCAGGGAACGGGATACGCAGTATTTT,CATSRERDTQYF